This TCR beta chain was obtained from a study of cytomegalovirus exposure and HLA in healthy donors. A multiplex PCR was run with 60 Vbeta primers and 13 Jbeta primers. Measured with immunoSEQ multiplex PCR; TCRdb has only the in-frame clones, and not every one. The data show roughly 300,000 clones, around 86% seen once. Study-level findings and limits: It was in a later analysis that TCR association rates were seen to vary by HLA locus, highest for DRB1 and lowest for HLA-C. Previously analyzed data showed that most TCR beta V segments were productive at a frequency of about 87% or about 30%.

As to this clone: The antigen is unknown.

The CDR3 is made up of 14 amino acids. V was clipped by 4 bases and J by 4 bases, with 12 bases between them. Germline CDR1 is SGDLS and CDR2 is YYNGEE. The specimen was PBMCs. This TCR was recovered from a man between 35 and 55 years old in good health and CMV-seropositive. The chain uses TRBV9 and TRBJ2-1; D call uncertain. CDR3 protein: CASSPNDIYNEQFF. The CDR3 DNA follows: TGTGCCAGCAGCCCGAACGACATTTACAATGAGCAGTTCTTC.